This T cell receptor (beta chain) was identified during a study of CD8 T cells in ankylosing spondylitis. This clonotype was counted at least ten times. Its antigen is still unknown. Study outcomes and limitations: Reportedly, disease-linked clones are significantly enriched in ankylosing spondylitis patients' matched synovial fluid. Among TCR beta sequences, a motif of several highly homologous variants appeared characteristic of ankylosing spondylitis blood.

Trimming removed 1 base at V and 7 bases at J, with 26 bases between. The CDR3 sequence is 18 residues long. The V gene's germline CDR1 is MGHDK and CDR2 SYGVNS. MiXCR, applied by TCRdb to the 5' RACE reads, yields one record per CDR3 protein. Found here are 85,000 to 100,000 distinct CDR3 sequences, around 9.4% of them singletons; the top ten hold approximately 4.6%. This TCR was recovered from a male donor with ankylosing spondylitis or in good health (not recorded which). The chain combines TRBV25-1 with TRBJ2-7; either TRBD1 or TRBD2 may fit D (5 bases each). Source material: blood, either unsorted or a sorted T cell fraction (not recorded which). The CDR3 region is CASSEWGLTEGVWREQYF. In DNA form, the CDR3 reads TGTGCCAGCAGTGAATGGGGTTTGACAGAAGGCGTTTGGAGGGAGCAGTACTTC.